This TCR beta chain was sequenced during a study of T-cell reconstitution after alpha-beta-depleted transplantation in children. The germline V and J ends were trimmed by 3 bases and 6 bases, with 18 bases remaining between them. CDR3 length: 15 residues. CDR1 and CDR2 from the germline V gene are SGHTA and FQGNSA. Unique molecular identifiers were used to barcode this TCRbeta library. TCRdb re-called the PCR reads through MiXCR, storing one row per CDR3 protein. The table records hundreds of thousands of distinct CDR3 sequences, 10% to 15% of them present only once. The source material was PBMCs, sampled from the stem cell graft. The receptor was isolated from a human donor who donated a stem cell graft to a child with Fanconi anemia. The chain links TRBV7-2 to TRBJ2-7; D is perhaps TRBD2 (6 bases). This chain's CDR3 is CASSFPPEGGREQYF. The CDR3 DNA is TGTGCCAGCAGCTTCCCCCCAGAAGGAGGGCGCGAGCAGTACTTC.